A selection of T cell receptor beta chains follows, all from one sample in a study of tumor-infiltrating lymphocytes in oesophageal squamous cell carcinoma. TCRdb ran MiXCR on the PCR reads and lists one entry per CDR3 protein. Here the sample spans about 16,000 distinct CDR3 sequences, approximately 43% being singletons. What was sequenced was blood. Receptor source: a female donor with esophageal squamous cell carcinoma. The CDR3 runs from the conserved cysteine through the conserved F or W. A D gene is named only where the DNA matches it firmly. The listing skips clone size in some rows; elsewhere it reads once, few, many or a size class.

d_gene,abundance,v_gene,j_gene,len,CDR3nt,CDR3aa
TRBD1,few,TRBV9,TRBJ1-3,17,TGTGCCAGCAGCAGTCCCGGGACAGGTGTCTCTGGAAACACCATATATTTT,CASSSPGTGVSGNTIYF
TRBD2,.,TRBV24-1,TRBJ2-2,19,TGTGCCACCAGTGAGTTGACCCCCCCTAGCGGCCCTAACACCGGGGAGCTGTTTTTT,CATSELTPPSGPNTGELFF
TRBD1,.,TRBV7-3,TRBJ2-5,13,TGTGCCAGCAGCCACACCAGGGGGAGTGAGCAGTACTTC,CASSHTRGSEQYF
TRBD1,.,TRBV27,TRBJ2-7,15,TGTGCCAGCAGTCCATCGACAGGGGGCTTCTACGAGCAGTACTTC,CASSPSTGGFYEQYF
.,.,TRBV7-9,TRBJ2-1,17,TGTGCCAGCAGCTTACTAAGGGGGGCAGGCTCCTACAATGAGCAGTTCTTC,CASSLLRGAGSYNEQFF
.,medium-sized,TRBV7-9,TRBJ2-3,15,TGTGCCAGCAGCTTTGGGGACCATAGCACAGATACGCAGTATTTT,CASSFGDHSTDTQYF
.,.,TRBV7-3,TRBJ2-5,16,TGTGCCAGCAGCTTAGGGGGGACAGTAAATAGGGAGACCCAGTACTTC,CASSLGGTVNRETQYF
.,.,TRBV6-6,TRBJ2-5,14,TGTGCCAGCAGTTACTACAGGGCTAAAGAGACCCAGTACTTC,CASSYYRAKETQYF
TRBD2,.,TRBV5-6,TRBJ2-3,15,TGTGCCAGCAGAAAGCGGGGGGGTCGCACAGATACGCAGTATTTT,CASRKRGGRTDTQYF
TRBD2,.,TRBV7-3,TRBJ2-1,19,TGTGCCAGCAGCACCTCCGGCGGGACTAGCGGGGGGGCTTTGAATGAGCAGTTCTTC,CASSTSGGTSGGALNEQFF
.,large,TRBV5-6,TRBJ2-1,13,TGTGCCAGCAGCTGGGGACGAACAGGTGAGCAGTTCTTC,CASSWGRTGEQFF
.,few,TRBV5-1,TRBJ2-4,15,TGCGCCAGCAGCTCCCAGGGGTTGACCAAAAACATTCAGTACTTC,CASSSQGLTKNIQYF
.,medium-sized,TRBV12-3/TRBV12-4,TRBJ2-3,12,TGTGCCAGCAGTTTCACCCAGAATACGCAGTATTTT,CASSFTQNTQYF
TRBD1,medium-sized,TRBV7-2,TRBJ1-2,13,TGTGCCAGCAGCCCGGACAGGGTGAATGGCTACACCTTC,CASSPDRVNGYTF
.,many,TRBV6-1,TRBJ2-1,11,TGTGCCACCCAGACGGGGCGCGAGCAGTTCTTC,CATQTGREQFF
.,few,TRBV20-1,TRBJ2-5,13,TGCAGTGCTAGTTATACAAGCACGGAGACCCAGTACTTC,CSASYTSTETQYF
.,medium-sized,TRBV11-2,TRBJ1-2,15,TGTGCCAGCAGCTTAACTCAGAGTCATGACTATGGCTACACCTTC,CASSLTQSHDYGYTF
TRBD2,.,TRBV7-2,TRBJ2-1,16,TGTGCCAGCCTGGGGGCAAGTACTAGCGGGAGTGGTGAGCAGTTCTTC,CASLGASTSGSGEQFF
TRBD2,medium-sized,TRBV28,TRBJ2-1,12,TGTGCCAGCAGGACCGGGACTAGCGAGCAGTTCTTC,CASRTGTSEQFF
.,many,TRBV18,TRBJ1-1,13,TGTGCCAGCTCCCCCAGAGCCGTGACTGAAGCTTTCTTT,CASSPRAVTEAFF
.,once,TRBV30,TRBJ2-4,12,TGTGCCTGGAGTGTAGGGGGGGCCGGGCAGTACTTC,CAWSVGGAGQYF
TRBD1,.,TRBV9,TRBJ1-2,14,TGTGCCAGCAGCGGAAACAGGGGGCGATCTGGCTACACCTTC,CASSGNRGRSGYTF
.,many,TRBV7-9,TRBJ1-5,15,TGTGCCAGCAGCTTCGGTGGGCTCGCCGATCAGCCCCAGCATTTT,CASSFGGLADQPQHF
.,.,TRBV6-6,TRBJ2-3,11,TGTGCCAGCACCCGGGGGGATACGCAGTATTTT,CASTRGDTQYF
.,.,TRBV7-2,TRBJ2-1,12,TGTGCCAGCAGCTTTGAACGTAATGAGCAGTTCTTC,CASSFERNEQFF
.,many,TRBV5-1,TRBJ2-2,15,TGCGCCAGCAGCTTATCCCAGGGGAACACCGGGGAGCTGTTTTTT,CASSLSQGNTGELFF
.,many,TRBV6-1,TRBJ1-5,15,TGTGCCAGCAGTTATAGGACGGATAGCAATCAGCCCCAGCATTTT,CASSYRTDSNQPQHF
.,.,TRBV15,TRBJ2-1,16,TGTGCCACCAGCAGAGCTCCCTTAGGGGCCTACAATGAGCAGTTCTTC,CATSRAPLGAYNEQFF
.,.,TRBV7-9,TRBJ2-7,19,TGTGCCAGCAGCTTAGAGGTGGCTAGCAGCAAGGAGGGCTCCAACGAGCAGTACTTC,CASSLEVASSKEGSNEQYF
.,medium-sized,TRBV10-3,TRBJ1-1,13,TGTGCCATCAGTGGACAGGAGAACACTGAAGCTTTCTTT,CAISGQENTEAFF
.,.,TRBV7-3,TRBJ2-1,19,TGTGCCAGCAGCCCGGGACAGATGTGGTCAGGGATGACGGGGGCTGAGCAGTTCTTC,CASSPGQMWSGMTGAEQFF
.,many,TRBV5-4,TRBJ2-7,14,TGTGCCAGCAGCTTGGTTGGCGGGGCCCACGAGCAGTACTTC,CASSLVGGAHEQYF
.,many,TRBV5-5,TRBJ2-7,13,TGTGCCAGCAGAGTGGCTACCTACAATGAGCAGTACTTC,CASRVATYNEQYF
.,many,TRBV28,TRBJ1-1,20,TGTGCCAGCAGTTTGGTTTCCCTGGTTCTTGGTTATATGGGGGTCACTGAAGCTTTCTTT,CASSLVSLVLGYMGVTEAFF
TRBD1,.,TRBV6-5,TRBJ2-7,12,TGTGCCAGCAGCGACAGGGGTTACGAGCAGTACTTC,CASSDRGYEQYF
TRBD2,.,TRBV7-3,TRBJ2-1,15,TGTGCCAGCAGCATACTAGCGGGGGGGCCCAATGAGCAGTTCTTC,CASSILAGGPNEQFF
TRBD2,.,TRBV7-3,TRBJ2-5,16,TGTGCCAGCAGCTTACCACTAACTAGCGGTGGGGAGACCCAGTACTTC,CASSLPLTSGGETQYF
TRBD1,.,TRBV7-8,TRBJ2-7,15,TGTGCCAGCAGCTCGTGGACAGGGAGGTCCTACGAGCAGTACTTC,CASSSWTGRSYEQYF
TRBD1,few,TRBV7-3,TRBJ2-5,14,TGTGCCAGCAGCTTCAGGGGGCAGGGCGGGGAGCTGTACTTC,CASSFRGQGGELYF
.,many,TRBV12-3/TRBV12-4,TRBJ2-7,13,TGTGCCAGCAGTTTTCAGGGGATGGGTGAGCAGTACTTC,CASSFQGMGEQYF
TRBD1,many,TRBV3-1,TRBJ1-6,14,TGTGCCAGCAGCCATGGACAGGGAAATTCACCCCTCCACTTT,CASSHGQGNSPLHF
.,many,TRBV28,TRBJ2-5,11,TGTGCCAGCAGGCATGCGCGTGAGCAGTACTTC,CASRHAREQYF